This T cell receptor beta chain was identified during a study of shared clonotypes between healthy human individuals. Regarding the study as a whole: Rarefaction curves obtained for sorted subsets showed sequencing incomplete despite large depth. On the whole, naive subsets had larger estimated richness than memory subsets had.

CDR1 is SNHLY and CDR2 is FYNNEI in the germline V gene. V was pared by 8 bases and J by 4 bases, with 5 bases of the junction left unmatched. CDR3 length: 13 residues. Comments on this clone: The antigen remains unidentified.

This table comes from immunoSEQ multiplex PCR, and its TCRdb copy is limited to in-frame clones, with some not included. In the table there are 850,000 to 1,200,000 clones, about 75% of which are singletons. The authors divided CD4+ cells into CD45RA+ naive and CD45RA-negative memory subsets. The chain combines TRBV2 with TRBJ2-7; 10 bases line up with TRBD2. Sequences were obtained from memory CD4+ T cells sorted from blood. Noted subset: CD45RA-negative fraction. The TCR sequence derives from a man younger than 30 in good health. In nucleotides, the CDR3 is TGTGCCAGCGCTAGCGGGAGACAATACGAGCAGTACTTC. Amino acids: CASASGRQYEQYF.